This record concerns one TCR beta chain sequence. At the DNA level, this CDR3 is encoded by other sequences in the same sample as well. This record comes from a study of shared clonotypes between healthy human individuals. Study as a whole: Per donor, CD8 memory used one plate, CD8 naive used two, CD4 memory used three and CD4 naive used three.

An assay was performed, and its level was deep. Sequenced by immunoSEQ multiplex PCR; TCRdb stores in-frame clones only, minus some. This repertoire shows about 2.2 million clones, 93% found once; its top ten account for about 1.5%. The naive CD8 population came from CD45RO-negative cells selected for CCR7, without terminally differentiated effector memory CD45RA+ cells. The study drew its donors from healthy HIV-negative adults without recent acute infections or vaccinations. The CDR3 covers 13 residues. Trimming shortened V by 1 base and J by 0 bases, and 7 bases separated the two germline ends. Germline CDR1 is SQVTM and CDR2 is ANQGSEA.

Sequenced input: naive CD8+ T cells from PBMCs. The clonotype was recovered from a man aged 18 to 30 in good health. Some clones in this sample may be carry-over from other donors' samples. The V and J genes are TRBV29-1 and TRBJ2-7, with D possibly being TRBD1 (5 bases). The CDR3 is CSVEGTHSYEQYF. DNA of the CDR3: TGCAGCGTTGAAGGGACACACTCCTACGAGCAGTACTTC.